Presented here are 20 T cell receptor beta chains from one specimen sequenced in a study of metastatic and nonmetastatic thyroid tumors. Thyroid surgery was performed in patients who had received no treatment beforehand. Using MiXCR, TCRdb re-called clones from the PCR reads. Of 25,000 to 30,000 clones detected, 16% appear once; the ten largest clones hold around 6.3%. The material sequenced was blood. The receptors stem from a male donor with papillary thyroid cancer or a benign thyroid nodule (not recorded which). Some clones in this sample may be carry-over from other donors' samples.

This clone was seen a handful of times. V gene TRBV6-5 combines with J gene TRBJ2-7; 7 bases are shared with TRBD1. The V segment lost 0 bases and the J segment 0 bases; nucleotides outside the gene matches: 2. CDR1 and CDR2 (germline): MNHEY, SVGAGI. This CDR3 has 15 residues. The CDR3 region has the DNA TGTGCCAGCAGTTACTCGGGGGACAGCTCCTACGAGCAGTACTTC. Translating gives CASSYSGDSSYEQYF.

The CDR3 loop is CVNSLYPEETQYF. CDR3 in DNA: TGTGTCAACAGCTTATATCCAGAAGAGACCCAGTACTTC. V gene TRBV11-3 combines with J gene TRBJ2-5; D gene uncertain. Germline assignment: CDR1 SGHNT and CDR2 YENEEA. The CDR3 has 13 amino acids.

This clone was counted at least ten times. The chain joins TRBV28 to TRBJ2-1; no firm D call. Germline V gene lookup returns CDR1 MDHEN and CDR2 SYDVKM. Trimming took 5 bases from V and 11 from J, leaving 10 bases between them. The CDR3 extends over 11 amino acids. Here the CDR3 DNA reads TGTGCCAGCAGTCCGGGCCGTAAGCAGTTCTTC. Protein product: CASSPGRKQFF.

The sample holds many counts of this clone. V gene TRBV7-8 combines with J gene TRBJ2-2, with D perhaps TRBD2 (5 bases). V lost 5 bases and J 3 bases, leaving 16 bases between the germline ends. CDR1 and CDR2 from the germline V gene are SGHVS and FQNEAQ. The length of the CDR3 is 16 residues. The DNA for the CDR3 is TGTGCCAGCAGCCCATCCACGTACGGGGACACCGGGGAGCTGTTTTTT. The encoded protein is CASSPSTYGDTGELFF.

This clone was found many times. The DNA for the CDR3 is TGTGCCACCGGAGGCTACTCCTACAATGAGCAGTTCTTC. Its protein product is CATGGYSYNEQFF. This chain uses TRBV24-1 with TRBJ2-1; D is perhaps TRBD2 (5 bases). Trimming removed 9 bases at V and 0 bases at J, with 8 bases between. Germline V CDR1 and CDR2: KGHDR, SFDVKD. The CDR3 runs 13 residues.

This clone was counted ten times or more. The chain links TRBV28 to TRBJ2-1, with no clear D. The CDR3 runs to 12 residues. In germline, CDR1 is MDHEN, CDR2 SYDVKM. Trimming left V 4 bases short and J 4 bases short, with 5 bases between. As DNA, the CDR3 is TGTGCCAGCAGTTACTTTTACAATGAGCAGTTCTTC. Translating it yields CASSYFYNEQFF.

V gene TRBV6-1 combines with J gene TRBJ1-1, with D unresolved. V was trimmed by 7 bases and J by 1 base, leaving 7 bases between them. This CDR3 comprises 12 residues. The germline V gene encodes CDR1 MNHNS and CDR2 SASEGT. The CDR3 region has the DNA TGTGCCAGCACCGGACGGAACACTGAAGCTTTCTTT. This gives the protein CASTGRNTEAFF.

This clone was seen only once. This chain links TRBV20-1 with TRBJ2-3; the match to TRBD2 covers 13 bases. Germline V gives CDR1 DFQATT, CDR2 SNEGSKA (reference sequence). V lost 3 bases and J lost 5; bases outside the gene matches: 8. The CDR3 has 16 residues. CDR3 sequence reads: CSASRTSGGSRDTQYF. For the CDR3, the DNA is TGCAGTGCTAGCCGGACTAGCGGGGGTTCTAGAGATACGCAGTATTTT.

This clone was seen many times. J is TRBJ1-5 and V is TRBV7-6, with D possibly being TRBD1 (5 bases). Trimming cost V 1 base and J 6 bases, with 16 bases left between them. This CDR3 has 16 amino acids. Germline assignment: CDR1 SGHVS and CDR2 FNYEAQ. CDR3 protein: CASSLEGTGPAQPQHF. Written as DNA, the CDR3 is TGTGCCAGCAGCTTAGAAGGGACCGGGCCCGCTCAGCCCCAGCATTTT.

This clone was observed a few times. The V gene is TRBV7-2, the J gene TRBJ1-1; D possibly corresponds to TRBD1 (6 bases). Trimming stripped 5 bases from V and 7 bases from J, with 11 bases between. The CDR3 sequence is 12 residues long. CDR1 is SGHTA and CDR2 is FQGNSA in the germline V gene. CDR3 loop: CASSPTGLEAFF. DNA for the CDR3: TGTGCCAGCAGCCCGACAGGACTTGAAGCTTTCTTT.

This clone has a handful of counts. This rearrangement joins TRBV12-5 to TRBJ1-1, with TRBD1 matching 7 bases. The V and J ends lost 6 bases and 12 bases, in that order; junction bases with no gene match: 10. Germline CDR1 reads LGHNT; CDR2 reads FRNRAP. The CDR3 loop spans 12 amino acids. The CDR3 DNA reads as TGTGCTAGTGGGCCTGGGACAGTCGGACCTTTCTTT. Its translation: CASGPGTVGPFF.

This rearrangement joins TRBV6-1 to TRBJ2-7; 9 positions match TRBD1. Germline lookup yields CDR1 MNHNS and CDR2 SASEGT. The CDR3 runs 15 residues. V shed 6 bases, J shed 5 bases, and the junction held 11 bases outside the gene matches. CDR3 in amino acids: CASRPYRDRDHEQYF. The CDR3 DNA reads as TGTGCCAGCAGGCCCTACCGGGACAGGGACCACGAGCAGTACTTC.

This clone came up many times. The rearrangement joins TRBV18 to TRBJ2-7, with 7 bases that match TRBD1. Germline trimming cut 4 bases from V and 2 bases from J; bases unmatched to any gene: 5. CDR1 KGHSH and CDR2 LQKENI come from the germline V gene. The CDR3 is 14 residues long. Here the CDR3 DNA reads TGTGCCAGCTCACAATGGGACAGTACCTACGAGCAGTACTTC. Protein sequence: CASSQWDSTYEQYF.

This clone has more than one count but fewer than ten. The chain recombines TRBV6-1 with TRBJ1-2, with TRBD1 as a possible D gene (6 bases). V lost 6 bases and J lost 3, with 11 bases in between. The V gene's germline CDR1 is MNHNS and CDR2 SASEGT. The CDR3 is 13 residues long. CDR3 sequence reads: CASRTQGYYGYTF. The CDR3 DNA reads as TGTGCCAGCAGAACTCAGGGGTACTATGGCTACACCTTC.

This clone occurred a few times. The rearrangement joins TRBV6-7 to TRBJ2-7; 7 bases line up with TRBD1. TRBV6-7 has ORF status, its function being uncertain. This CDR3 spans 15 amino acids. The V gene end was trimmed by 2 bases and the J gene end by 5 bases; junction bases not matched to a gene: 9. The CDR3 loop is CASSYTGTDFDEQYF. The CDR3, as DNA: TGTGCCAGCAGTTACACCGGGACAGATTTCGACGAGCAGTACTTC.

This clone was counted ten times or more. V and J are TRBV2 and TRBJ2-5, with TRBD2 identical over 10 bases. The CDR3 is 13 amino acids. CDR1 and CDR2 (germline): SNHLY, FYNNEI. The V segment lost 7 bases and the J segment 2 bases; nucleotides outside the gene matches: 1. The chain's CDR3 is CASKLAGQETQYF. DNA for the CDR3: TGTGCCAGCAAACTAGCGGGACAAGAGACCCAGTACTTC.

The V gene is TRBV5-1, the J gene TRBJ2-1; tentative D call: TRBD1 (6 bases). Looked up from germline, CDR1 is SGHRS and CDR2 is YFSETQ. Trimming left V 4 bases short and J 10 bases short, with 15 bases between. The CDR3 contains 13 residues. The CDR3 sequence: CASSQGTSGEQFF. The CDR3 coding sequence is TGCGCCAGCAGCCAGGGGACCTCGGGGGAGCAGTTCTTC.

The chain couples TRBV11-2 to TRBJ2-1; 8 bases are a match to TRBD2. Germline CDR1 SGHAT, CDR2 FQNNGV. The CDR3 loop spans 17 amino acids. V gave up 4 bases and J gave up 0 bases; unmatched junction bases: 8. The CDR3 DNA reads as TGTGCCAGCAGCTATCGACTAGCGCCAAGCTCCTACAATGAGCAGTTCTTC. Protein sequence: CASSYRLAPSSYNEQFF.

This clone was seen at least ten times. The chain has TRBV18 and TRBJ2-7; a weak D match, TRBD2 (5 bases). Germline V gives CDR1 KGHSH, CDR2 LQKENI. V lost 6 bases, J lost 4 bases, and 19 bases lay in between. This CDR3 contains 15 residues. The CDR3: CASSPGGWTGYEQYF. Here the CDR3 DNA reads TGTGCCAGCTCTCCGGGTGGGTGGACTGGATACGAGCAGTACTTC.

V is TRBV13 and J is TRBJ2-7; tentatively, D is TRBD1 or TRBD2 (6 bases each). The CDR3 covers 14 residues. Germline loops: CDR1 PRHDT, CDR2 FYEKMQ (reference sequence). V was clipped by 5 bases and J by 2 bases, with 13 bases between them. The CDR3: CASSGGRVTYEQYF. The CDR3 DNA sequence: TGTGCCAGCAGCGGGGGGCGGGTGACCTACGAGCAGTACTTC.